This TCR beta chain was observed in a study of blood T cell repertoires in COVID-19 (dated by TCRdb to the early 2020s). In terms of the full investigation: Samples covering the acute and convalescent phases of COVID-19 were provided by collaborators in the United States, Italy and Spain. A freely available public database, intended as a resource for researchers studying the immune response to SARS-CoV-2, is where the repertoires were released. Deeply sampled blood TCRbeta repertoires from subjects exposed to, actively infected with, or recovered from COVID-19 were included in the dataset. The prospective study material was composed of cDNA or gDNA derived from T cells, B-cell-depleted T cells, or PBMCs. Where available, HLA class I and class II types were obtained from metadata supplied by the sample provider rather than from assay-based typing. The sample metadata nearly always contained a de-identified subject ID, COVID-19 status, age in years and sex. Samples were obtained from the ongoing ImmuneRACE study (first 160 participants) and from 1,000 to 1,500 subjects provided by 6 global collaborators. The full study reports these points: How much clinical and demographic metadata was included differed by source and by participant, and the metadata was provided uncurated.

A note on this clone: The antigen it binds to is not known. Base qualities are not at hand, and no much larger clone is one base apart.

The immunoSEQ Assay, a bias-controlled multiplex PCR, was used to amplify TCRbeta CDR3 regions from genomic DNA. As for the authors' bioinformatics: Nucleated cell counts per sample were estimated from amplification of reference gene primers within the assay. To quantify the absolute abundance of each unique TCRbeta CDR3 rearrangement, sequence reads were collapsed and filtered. For each sample, productive Simpson clonality was calculated as the square root of Simpson's diversity index over productive rearrangements. TCRdb stores this immuneACCESS table with in-frame sequences only. Part of the clones is absent; in the studies checked, under half of the shortfall reflects unresolved V genes, and no reason is known for the rest. V, J and clone size are those of that table, while D and trimming were read from the DNA. The sample table lists 300,000 to 400,000 clones, approximately 86% of them with a count of one. The ten largest clonotypes hold 3.5% to 4.5% of the sample.

Participants in the prospective study were aged about 18 to 95 years, lived in some 24 United States geographic areas, and enrolled through a virtual design. In the prospective study, participants were assigned to cohorts based on the clinical history participants reported in a screening survey and a study questionnaire. In the prospective study, mobile phlebotomists collected whole blood, serum and a nasopharyngeal or oropharyngeal swab from each participant. Prospective study participants could optionally give additional blood draws and questionnaires over an approximately two-month period. Before DNA extraction, prospective study blood samples were shipped either frozen or at room temperature. CDR1 SGHNT and CDR2 YYREEE are derived from the germline V gene (reference sequence). The cysteine opens and the phenylalanine closes a CDR3 of 16 amino acids. This entry keeps only the CDR3 DNA: 48 bases, framed from base 1. Trimming removed 0 bases from V and 1 base from J, leaving 13 bases between the germline ends.

The TCR originated in a middle-aged woman with acute COVID-19. Sequencing was done on a sample of PBMCs or T cells enriched from blood (not recorded which). This chain is built from TRBV5-4 and TRBJ1-1, with a tentative D gene TRBD1 over 5 matching bases. In nucleotides, the sequence is TGTGCCAGCAGCTTGGAGCAGGGTAGGACGAACACTGAAGCTTTCTTT. Its coded protein is CASSLEQGRTNTEAFF.